What follows are 21 T cell receptor beta chains derived from one specimen sequenced in a study of CD4+ T cells in melanoma. Measured with immunoSEQ multiplex PCR; TCRdb has only the in-frame clones, and not every one. The sample lists around 55,000 clones, about 72% occurring once. Sequenced sample: tumor tissue. The receptors come from a human donor with melanoma.

Of note for this clone: The junction departs from the called germline gene at one end, perhaps through a read error. This sequence joins TRBV19 and TRBJ1-1, with unresolved D. Germline lookup yields CDR1 LNHDA and CDR2 SQIVND (reference sequence). This CDR3 contains 13 residues. CDR3 nucleotides: TGTGCCAGTAGTGTAGAGAGACTCACTGAAGCTTTCTTT. It encodes CASSVERLTEAFF.

The V call is TRBV6-1, the J call TRBJ1-6; D unresolved. The CDR3 extends over 13 amino acids. Trimming removed 4 bases from V and 8 bases from J, with 9 bases in between. Germline values: CDR1 MNHNS, CDR2 SASEGT. CDR3 loop: CASSGAVYSPLHF. CDR3 DNA: TGTGCCAGCAGTGGGGCTGTCTATTCACCCCTCCACTTT.

Remarks on this clone: At one of its ends the junction is not consistent with the germline gene, which may arise from a read error. The chain couples TRBV7-7 to TRBJ2-1, with a tentative D call TRBD2 (5 bases). Looked up from germline, CDR1 is SSHAT and CDR2 is FNYEAQ (reference sequence). The CDR3 spans 14 residues. The CDR3 is CASSPYESGNEQFF. CDR3 in DNA: TGTGCTAGCAGCCCCTATGAGAGCGGAAATGAGCAGTTCTTC.

This chain uses TRBV7-9 with TRBJ1-2; D possibly corresponds to TRBD1 (5 bases). CDR3 length equals 12 residues. Trimming removed 4 bases at V and 6 bases at J, with 9 bases between. Germline V gene data show CDR1 as SEHNR and CDR2 as FQNEAQ (reference sequence). The CDR3 reads CASSSQGDGYTF. DNA for the CDR3: TGTGCCAGCAGCTCCCAGGGTGATGGCTACACCTTC.

This clone was seen more than once but under ten times. The chain has TRBV2 and TRBJ2-7; 8 nucleotides align to TRBD1. V was clipped by 6 bases and J by 0 bases; unmatched bases: 1. This CDR3 is built from 13 residues. Looked up from germline, CDR1 is SNHLY and CDR2 is FYNNEI. The CDR3 region has the DNA TGTGCCAGCAGGGACAGGGCCTCCTACGAGCAGTACTTC. This codes for CASRDRASYEQYF.

The chain recombines TRBV30 with TRBJ2-7, with 8 bases matching TRBD2. The CDR3 has 14 residues. Germline trimming cut 5 bases from V and 3 bases from J; bases unmatched to any gene: 9. Germline CDR1 GTSNPN, CDR2 SVGIG (reference sequence). The CDR3 DNA is TGTGCCTGGCGGGGGGGGACGGGAAACTACGAGCAGTACTTC. Translated, it gives CAWRGGTGNYEQYF.

The V and J genes are TRBV2 and TRBJ2-7; the D gene could be TRBD1 or TRBD2 (5 bases each). The V and J ends lost 0 bases and 4 bases respectively, with 16 bases between them. The CDR3 contains 16 residues. The germline gives CDR1 SNHLY, CDR2 FYNNEI. The CDR3, as DNA: TGTGCCAGCAGTGAAGCCCCCAAGGGACCTCGGTACGAGCAGTACTTC. It yields the protein CASSEAPKGPRYEQYF.

The CDR3, as DNA: TGTGCCTGGAGTGTCGGGATACTCTCTGGAAACACCATATATTTT. This codes for CAWSVGILSGNTIYF. The chain links TRBV30 to TRBJ1-3; D gene unclear. The germline CDR1 and CDR2 sequences are GTSNPN and SVGIG (reference sequence). The CDR3 contains 15 residues. Trimming removed 0 bases from V and 0 bases from J, with 9 bases in between.

V gene TRBV5-1 combines with J gene TRBJ1-2; D is uncertain. CDR1 and CDR2 (germline): SGHRS, YFSETQ. Deletions cut 5 bases from V and 5 bases from J, with 22 bases between. CDR3 length: 16 amino acids. The CDR3 loop is CASRVSGATLRYGYTF. DNA for the CDR3: TGCGCCAGCAGGGTAAGCGGTGCCACGCTACGGTATGGCTACACCTTC.

This clone was found a few times. The chain has TRBV7-9 and TRBJ2-7; D is unclear. V was cut by 1 base and J by 6 bases, with 4 bases left in between. Germline lookup yields CDR1 SEHNR and CDR2 FQNEAQ (reference sequence). This CDR3 is built from 11 residues. The CDR3 DNA follows: TGTGCCAGCAGCTTAGATCTCGAGCAGTACTTC. Amino acids: CASSLDLEQYF. Complete variable domain (other parts from reference TRBV7-9 and TRBJ2-7): DTGVSQNPRHKITKRGQNVTFRCDPISEHNRLYWYRQTLGQGPEFLTYFQNEAQLEKSRLLSDRFSAERPKGSFSTLEIQRTEQGDSAMYLCASSLDLEQYFGPGTRLTVT.

The chain uses TRBV7-9 and TRBJ2-7; 9 positions match TRBD1. Losses at the gene ends were 2 bases for V and 5 bases for J; bases not matched to a gene: 7. CDR1 is SEHNR and CDR2 is FQNEAQ in the germline V gene (reference sequence). This CDR3 has 15 residues. The CDR3 sequence is CASSLWGQGVNEQYF. Written as DNA, the CDR3 is TGTGCCAGCAGCTTATGGGGACAGGGCGTCAACGAGCAGTACTTC.

The rearrangement links TRBV18 to TRBJ1-5; maybe TRBD1 (5 bases). CDR3 length: 15 amino acids. V was pared by 0 bases and J by 2 bases, with 8 bases between. CDR1 and CDR2 (germline): KGHSH, LQKENI. The chain's CDR3 is CASSPPGEGNQPQHF. The CDR3 DNA sequence: TGTGCCAGCTCACCACCGGGGGAGGGCAATCAGCCCCAGCATTTT.

This clone counts as medium-sized. The CDR3 DNA sequence: TGCGCCAGCAGCCAATTACAGGGGGCGGTGGATGGCTACACCTTC. This gives the protein CASSQLQGAVDGYTF. The chain joins TRBV4-1 to TRBJ1-2; TRBD1 aligns across 9 bases. Germline loops: CDR1 MGHRA, CDR2 YSYEKL. The CDR3 covers 15 residues. With 2 bases clipped from V and 6 bases from J, the junction kept 7 bases outside the gene matches.

This clone is labeled medium-sized. The chain carries TRBV19 and TRBJ1-5; D might be TRBD1 (5 bases). The CDR3 totals 13 residues. The V end was cut by 11 bases, the J end by 5 bases, with 16 bases between. Germline CDR1 LNHDA, CDR2 SQIVND (reference sequence). In nucleotides, the CDR3 is TGTGCCTGCAAAGGGGTGTGGGATCAGCCCCAGCATTTT. Amino acids: CACKGVWDQPQHF. Filled out from reference TRBV19 and TRBJ1-5, the complete variable domain reads DGGITQSPKYLFRKEGQNVTLSCEQNLNHDAMYWYRQDPGQGLRLIYYSQIVNDFQKGDIAEGYSVSREKKESFPLTVTSAQKNPTAFYLCACKGVWDQPQHFGDGTRLSIL.

This chain's CDR3 is CASSFGGTGRKGDTQYF. Written as DNA, the CDR3 is TGTGCCAGCAGTTTCGGCGGGACAGGGCGAAAGGGGGATACGCAGTATTTT. The chain employs TRBV27 and TRBJ2-3; 9 bases map to TRBD1. V lost 3 bases and J lost 6; bases outside the gene matches: 13. This CDR3 has 17 residues. Germline V gene sequence: CDR1 MNHEY, CDR2 SMNVEV (reference sequence).

The chain employs TRBV7-9 and TRBJ1-2, with D possibly TRBD1 on 5 matching bases. Germline V gene sequence: CDR1 SEHNR, CDR2 FQNEAQ (reference sequence). The CDR3 runs 14 residues. V was shortened by 5 bases and J by 0 bases, with 10 bases between the two germline ends. CDR3 DNA: TGTGCCAGCAGCACGGGGACCGCTAACTATGGCTACACCTTC. Translating gives CASSTGTANYGYTF.

V usage is TRBV27 and J usage is TRBJ2-7; tentative D call: TRBD1 (6 bases). The CDR3 runs 16 residues. V lost 6 bases, J lost 3 bases, and 21 bases lay in between. Germline-derived CDR1 and CDR2 are MNHEY and SMNVEV (reference sequence). As DNA, the CDR3 is TGTGCCAGCAGGTCCCCGGGCCGGGACACCCTCTACGAGCAGTACTTC. It translates to CASRSPGRDTLYEQYF.

The chain joins TRBV2 to TRBJ1-4; D might be TRBD1 (5 bases). CDR1 is SNHLY, CDR2 FYNNEI, per germline. V was cut by 8 bases and J by 8 bases, with 15 bases left in between. The CDR3 sequence is 13 residues long. The CDR3 sequence is CASDSHLGEKLFF. The CDR3 nucleotides are TGTGCCAGCGACAGCCATCTAGGAGAAAAACTGTTTTTT.

The V and J genes are TRBV5-4 and TRBJ2-1; D is undetermined. CDR1 SGHNT and CDR2 YYREEE come from the germline V gene (reference sequence). There are 14 residues in the CDR3. The V and J ends lost 3 bases and 0 bases respectively, with 7 bases between them. CDR3 residues: CASSSPNSYNEQFF. CDR3 coding DNA: TGTGCCAGCAGCTCCCCCAACTCCTACAATGAGCAGTTCTTC. The full variable domain, rest sourced from reference TRBV5-4 and TRBJ2-1, is ETGVTQSPTHLIKTRGQQVTLRCSSQSGHNTVSWYQQALGQGPQFIFQYYREEENGRGNFPPRFSGLQFPNYSSELNVNALELDDSALYLCASSSPNSYNEQFFGPGTRLTVL.

This chain links TRBV11-2 with TRBJ2-1, with 8 bases identical to TRBD1. The CDR3 has 15 amino acids. Losses at the gene ends were 7 bases for V and 2 bases for J; bases not matched to a gene: 7. Germline lookup yields CDR1 SGHAT and CDR2 FQNNGV. CDR3 in DNA: TGTGCCAGCAAAGAGGGACAGGCTACCTACAATGAGCAGTTCTTC. The encoded protein is CASKEGQATYNEQFF.

Many counts were recorded for this clone. The chain joins TRBV2 to TRBJ1-3; tentative D call: TRBD1 (5 bases). V lost 7 bases and J lost 5, with 12 bases in between. Germline V gives CDR1 SNHLY, CDR2 FYNNEI. The CDR3 length is 13 residues. CDR3 sequence reads: CASTKGVRNTIYF. The DNA of the CDR3 is TGTGCCAGCACGAAAGGGGTGCGAAACACCATATATTTT.